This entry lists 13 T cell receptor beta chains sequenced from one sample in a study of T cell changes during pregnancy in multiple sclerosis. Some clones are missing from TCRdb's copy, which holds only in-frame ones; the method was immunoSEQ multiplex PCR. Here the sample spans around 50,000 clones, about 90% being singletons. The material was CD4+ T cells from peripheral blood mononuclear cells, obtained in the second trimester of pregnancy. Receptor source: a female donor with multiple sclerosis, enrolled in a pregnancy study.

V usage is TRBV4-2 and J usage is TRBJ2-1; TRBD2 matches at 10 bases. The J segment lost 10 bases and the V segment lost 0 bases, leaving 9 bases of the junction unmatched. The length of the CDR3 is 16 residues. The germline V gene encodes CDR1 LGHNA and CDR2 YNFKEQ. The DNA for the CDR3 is TGTGCCAGCAGCCAAGAAGGGAGCGGGGGGGCCAACGAGCAGTTCTTC. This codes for CASSQEGSGGANEQFF.

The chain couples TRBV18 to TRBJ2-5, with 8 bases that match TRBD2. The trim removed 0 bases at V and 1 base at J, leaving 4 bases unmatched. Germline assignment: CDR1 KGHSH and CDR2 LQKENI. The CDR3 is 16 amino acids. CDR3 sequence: CASSPPLAELQETQYF. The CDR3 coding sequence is TGTGCCAGCTCACCACCACTAGCGGAACTCCAAGAGACCCAGTACTTC. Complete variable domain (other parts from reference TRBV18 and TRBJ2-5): NAGVMQNPRHLVRRRGQEARLRCSPMKGHSHVYWYRQLPEEGLKFMVYLQKENIIDESGMPKERFSAEFPKEGPSILRIQQVVRGDSAAYFCASSPPLAELQETQYFGPGTRLLVL.

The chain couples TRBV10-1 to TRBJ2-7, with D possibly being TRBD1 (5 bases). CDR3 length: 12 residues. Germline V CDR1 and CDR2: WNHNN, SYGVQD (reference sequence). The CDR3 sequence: CGAPGIEYEQYF. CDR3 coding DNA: TGCGGCGCTCCAGGGATAGAGTACGAGCAGTACTTC.

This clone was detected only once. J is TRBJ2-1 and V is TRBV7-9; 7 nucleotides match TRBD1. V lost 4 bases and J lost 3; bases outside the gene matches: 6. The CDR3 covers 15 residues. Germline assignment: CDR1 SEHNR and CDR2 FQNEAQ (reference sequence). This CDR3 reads CASSSGQSSYNEQFF. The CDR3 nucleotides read TGTGCCAGCAGCTCGGGACAGAGTAGCTACAATGAGCAGTTCTTC.

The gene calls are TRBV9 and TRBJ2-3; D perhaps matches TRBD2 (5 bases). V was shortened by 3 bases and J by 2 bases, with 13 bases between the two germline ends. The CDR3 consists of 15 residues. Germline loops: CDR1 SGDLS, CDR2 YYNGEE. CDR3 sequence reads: CASSANDYYTDTQYF. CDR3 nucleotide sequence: TGTGCCAGCAGCGCCAATGACTACTACACAGATACGCAGTATTTT. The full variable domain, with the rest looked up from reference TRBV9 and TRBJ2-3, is DSGVTQTPKHLITATGQRVTLRCSPRSGDLSVYWYQQSLDQGLQFLIQYYNGEERAKGNILERFSAQQFPDLHSELNLSSLELGDSALYFCASSANDYYTDTQYFGPGTRLTVL.

The CDR3 protein is CASSQEGGGTAADEQFF. The DNA of the CDR3 is TGTGCCAGCAGCCAAGAGGGGGGAGGGACCGCTGCGGATGAGCAGTTCTTC. V and J are TRBV4-2 and TRBJ2-1, with 7 bases aligning to TRBD2. The CDR3 is 17 amino acids. Germline lookup yields CDR1 LGHNA and CDR2 YNFKEQ. The junction had 13 bases not matched to a gene; V was cut back by 0 bases and J by 8 bases.

The CDR3 coding sequence is TGTGCCAGCAGCTTACCCACGGAAGAGACCCAGTACTTC. Translation gives CASSLPTEETQYF. This chain joins TRBV11-1 and TRBJ2-5; the D is unclear. V shed 2 bases and J shed 3 bases, with 7 bases lying between them. The CDR3 totals 13 residues. CDR1 and CDR2 (germline): SGHAT, FQDESV (reference sequence).

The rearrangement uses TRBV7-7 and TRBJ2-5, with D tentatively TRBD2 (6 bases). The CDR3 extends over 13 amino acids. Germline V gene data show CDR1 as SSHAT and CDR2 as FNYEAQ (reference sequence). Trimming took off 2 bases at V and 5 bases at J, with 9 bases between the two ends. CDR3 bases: TGTGCCAGCAGCTTATGGAGCGGGGAGACCCAGTACTTC. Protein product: CASSLWSGETQYF.

CDR3 bases: TGTGCCAGCAGTTACCATGAATCCGGGACAGACTATGGCTACACCTTC. Protein sequence: CASSYHESGTDYGYTF. The chain is built from TRBV6-5 and TRBJ1-2, with TRBD1 matching 7 bases. This CDR3 has 16 amino acids. The germline V gene has CDR1 MNHEY and CDR2 SVGAGI. V gave up 2 bases and J gave up 3 bases; unmatched junction bases: 9.

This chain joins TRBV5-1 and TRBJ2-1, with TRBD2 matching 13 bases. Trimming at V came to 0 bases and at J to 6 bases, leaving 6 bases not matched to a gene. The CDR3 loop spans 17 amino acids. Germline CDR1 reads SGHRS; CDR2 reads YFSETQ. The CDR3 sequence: CASSLGTSGRWGNEQFF. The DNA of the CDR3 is TGCGCCAGCAGCTTGGGGACTAGCGGGAGATGGGGCAATGAGCAGTTCTTC.

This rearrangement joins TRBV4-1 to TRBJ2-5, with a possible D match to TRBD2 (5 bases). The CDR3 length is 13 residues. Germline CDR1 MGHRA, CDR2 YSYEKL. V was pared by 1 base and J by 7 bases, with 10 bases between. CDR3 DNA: TGCGCCAGCAGCCAAGGGGCAGAGGGGACCCAGTACTTC. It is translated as CASSQGAEGTQYF.

CDR3 region: CASGKTAGAGTGELFF. The CDR3 bases are TGTGCCAGCGGGAAAACAGCGGGAGCGGGCACCGGGGAGCTGTTTTTT. This chain joins TRBV2 and TRBJ2-2; 8 bases are a match to TRBD2. Germline V gives CDR1 SNHLY, CDR2 FYNNEI. The trim removed 8 bases at V and 4 bases at J, leaving 12 bases unmatched. The CDR3 sequence is 16 residues long.

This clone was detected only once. The DNA for the CDR3 is TGCGCCAGCAGCTGGACAGGGGACCAGCCCCAGCATTTT. Its protein is CASSWTGDQPQHF. The chain combines TRBV5-1 with TRBJ1-5; 9 bases align to TRBD1. The ends lost 3 bases at V and 7 bases at J; junction bases unmatched: 2. The CDR3 has 13 residues. Germline V gene sequence: CDR1 SGHRS, CDR2 YFSETQ.